This TCR beta chain was identified during a study of blood T cell repertoires in COVID-19. Background on the study: T cells, B-cell-depleted T cells, or PBMCs provided the cDNA or gDNA that served as material.

Here immunoSEQ multiplex PCR was the method, and the copy in TCRdb shows in-frame clones only, minus some. This sample has approximately 390,000 clones, with around 89% found just once. Germline CDR1 reads SGHDT; CDR2 reads YYEEEE. The CDR3 is 16 residues long. The junction had 15 bases not matched to a gene; V was cut back by 4 bases and J by 8 bases. The clonotype comes from a man aged 18 to 29 with active or convalescent COVID-19. This chain joins TRBV5-6 and TRBJ1-2, with 9 bases aligning to TRBD1. The source material was peripheral blood. Here the CDR3 reads CASSPDAGTGFWGYTF. CDR3 in DNA: TGTGCCAGCAGCCCGGACGCGGGGACAGGGTTTTGGGGCTACACCTTC.